Below are 25 T cell receptor beta chains sequenced from a single sample in a study of shared clonotypes between healthy human individuals. Terminally differentiated effector memory CD45RA+ cells were excluded by CCR7 positive selection of CD45RO-negative cells. Generated by immunoSEQ multiplex PCR, the TCRdb table keeps only in-frame clones and is missing some. The repertoire holds roughly 550,000 clones, with nearly 97% as singletons. Sequences were obtained from naive CD8+ T cells sorted from blood. These receptors all stem from a woman under 40 in good health.

V gene TRBV19 combines with J gene TRBJ1-5; 8 bases match TRBD1. V shed 7 bases and J 9 bases; nucleotides not matched to a gene: 8. This CDR3 spans 13 amino acids. CDR1 is LNHDA and CDR2 is SQIVND in the germline V gene (reference sequence). The CDR3 here is CASTPGTGGPQHF. In DNA form, the CDR3 reads TGTGCCAGTACCCCGGGAACAGGGGGGCCCCAGCATTTT.

Concerning this clone: The same CDR3 arises from other DNA sequences in this sample as well. V is TRBV28 and J is TRBJ1-2; D may be TRBD1 (5 bases). The CDR3 contains 12 residues. Trimming took 3 bases from V and 8 from J, leaving 10 bases between them. Germline V CDR1 and CDR2: MDHEN, SYDVKM. The DNA of the CDR3 is TGTGCCAGCAGTTTTGGGGGTGACGGCTACACCTTC. This translates into CASSFGGDGYTF.

This clone was detected only once. This chain uses TRBV19 with TRBJ2-2; 8 bases map to TRBD2. Germline trimming cut 1 base from V and 2 bases from J; bases unmatched to any gene: 18. This CDR3 region has 21 residues. The V gene's germline CDR1 is LNHDA and CDR2 SQIVND (reference sequence). DNA for the CDR3: TGTGCCAGTAGTATAGCCGTCCCGGGACTAGAGTCTCTGTCAAACACCGGGGAGCTGTTTTTT. As protein: CASSIAVPGLESLSNTGELFF.

This rearrangement joins TRBV28 to TRBJ1-1, with TRBD1 matching 7 bases. The V gene's germline CDR1 is MDHEN and CDR2 SYDVKM. V trimming: 7 bases; J trimming: 0 bases; junction bases outside the gene matches: 2. The CDR3 is made up of 13 amino acids. CDR3 sequence reads: CASIGTVNTEAFF. The CDR3 coding sequence is TGTGCCAGCATTGGGACAGTGAACACTGAAGCTTTCTTT.

The chain links TRBV10-2 to TRBJ1-1, with TRBD1 as a possible D gene (6 bases). V was pared by 3 bases and J by 3 bases, with 11 bases between. The CDR3 runs 14 residues. Germline V gives CDR1 WSHSY, CDR2 SAAADI. CDR3 sequence reads: CASSDRGAYTEAFF. Written as DNA, the CDR3 is TGCGCCAGCAGTGATCGGGGGGCCTACACTGAAGCTTTCTTT.

The CDR3 here is CASSLAPSRQPQHF. The DNA for the CDR3 is TGTGCCAGCAGCTTGGCCCCCAGCCGTCAGCCCCAGCATTTT. This chain uses TRBV5-5 with TRBJ1-5; no clear D gene. Trimming took off 0 bases at V and 6 bases at J, with 10 bases between the two ends. There are 14 residues in the CDR3. Germline CDR1 and CDR2: SGHKS and YYEKEE (reference sequence).

J is TRBJ1-5 and V is TRBV28, with TRBD1 matching 7 bases. This CDR3 has 20 residues. Unmatched junction bases numbered 18, after V lost 4 bases and J lost 0 bases. From germline, CDR1 is MDHEN and CDR2 SYDVKM. In DNA, the CDR3 is TGTGCCAGCAGTTCCGATTCCGGGACAGCTCTAATGTATAGCAATCAGCCCCAGCATTTT. It codes for CASSSDSGTALMYSNQPQHF.

The rearrangement links TRBV29-1 to TRBJ2-1; the match to TRBD1 covers 8 bases. Germline values: CDR1 SQVTM, CDR2 ANQGSEA. This CDR3 contains 14 residues. The V and J ends lost 7 bases and 3 bases, in that order; junction bases with no gene match: 8. The CDR3 here is CSAAGTGDYNEQFF. The CDR3 DNA is TGCAGCGCCGCCGGGACAGGAGACTACAATGAGCAGTTCTTC.

The V gene is TRBV2, the J gene TRBJ1-5; D might be TRBD1 (6 bases). V was cut by 6 bases and J by 4 bases, with 13 bases left in between. This CDR3 has 14 residues. Per germline, CDR1 SNHLY and CDR2 FYNNEI. The CDR3 sequence is CASRQGSGNQPQHF. CDR3 nucleotide sequence: TGTGCCAGCAGACAGGGCTCAGGGAATCAGCCCCAGCATTTT. The whole variable domain, filled in from reference TRBV2 and TRBJ1-5, reads EPEVTQTPSHQVTQMGQEVILRCVPISNHLYFYWYRQILGQKVEFLVSFYNNEISEKSEIFDDQFSVERPDGSNFTLKIRSTKLEDSAMYFCASRQGSGNQPQHFGDGTRLSIL.

The table lists this clone with a few counts. This sequence joins TRBV29-1 and TRBJ1-3; TRBD1 is a possible D gene (5 bases). The CDR3 has 14 amino acids. Germline CDR1 reads SQVTM; CDR2 reads ANQGSEA. Deletions cut 6 bases from V and 3 bases from J, with 15 bases between. CDR3 nucleotides: TGCAGCGTCCAGAGGGGAGGGGTTGGAAACACCATATATTTT. This sequence encodes CSVQRGGVGNTIYF.

This clone was counted a single time. The chain couples TRBV27 to TRBJ2-3, with TRBD1 matching 9 bases. Germline lookup yields CDR1 MNHEY and CDR2 SMNVEV (reference sequence). Trimming took 2 bases from V and 4 from J; bases not matched to a gene: 10. The CDR3 totals 17 residues. The CDR3 is CASSLDYRGRLADTQYF. As DNA, the CDR3 is TGTGCCAGCAGTTTAGATTACAGGGGGCGCCTGGCAGATACGCAGTATTTT.

The table lists this clone with a count of one. V and J are TRBV5-4 and TRBJ2-6; no clear D gene. V shed 5 bases and J shed 3 bases, with 12 bases lying between them. This CDR3 has 15 residues. The germline V gene encodes CDR1 SGHNT and CDR2 YYREEE (reference sequence). Here the CDR3 reads CASSPTAGGANVLTF. DNA for the CDR3: TGTGCCAGCAGTCCCACGGCCGGTGGGGCCAACGTCCTGACTTTC.

Details on this clone: Other DNA sequences from this sample encode an identical CDR3 as well. V usage is TRBV27 and J usage is TRBJ2-2; D gene unclear. Germline assignment: CDR1 MNHEY and CDR2 SMNVEV (reference sequence). The CDR3 runs 14 residues. Trimming stripped 3 bases from V and 1 base from J, with 6 bases between. As DNA, the CDR3 is TGTGCCAGCAGTTTCGGCGGGAACACCGGGGAGCTGTTTTTT. Protein: CASSFGGNTGELFF.

The chain recombines TRBV27 with TRBJ2-3, with 7 bases aligning to TRBD2. CDR1 and CDR2 from the germline V gene are MNHEY and SMNVEV (reference sequence). The ends lost 2 bases at V and 5 bases at J; junction bases unmatched: 7. The CDR3 has 15 residues. The CDR3 region is CASSLMRESLDTQYF. CDR3 in DNA: TGTGCCAGCAGTTTAATGCGGGAGTCTCTAGATACGCAGTATTTT.

The chain joins TRBV27 to TRBJ2-1, with D hard to call. Germline V CDR1 and CDR2: MNHEY, SMNVEV (reference sequence). Trimming shortened V by 3 bases and J by 8 bases, and 17 bases separated the two germline ends. The CDR3 length is 15 residues. The CDR3 spells CASSFSPRPGHEQFF. CDR3 bases: TGTGCCAGCAGTTTTTCCCCTCGACCAGGCCATGAGCAGTTCTTC.

The chain is built from TRBV21-1 and TRBJ2-3; the table assigns TRBD2, which was not confirmed against the DNA. TRBV21-1 is listed as a pseudogene. This CDR3 has 22 amino acids. Here the CDR3 DNA reads TGTGCCAGCAGCAAAGTTAGCCGACTAGCGGGAGGGCCTTGGGGTTGGTCAGATACGCAGTATTTT. It yields the protein CASSKVSRLAGGPWGWSDTQYF.

This clone was seen once. The V gene is TRBV28, the J gene TRBJ1-4; 9 bases map to TRBD1. The CDR3 totals 15 residues. Germline V lookup: CDR1 MDHEN, CDR2 SYDVKM. V dropped 6 bases and J dropped 6; count of bases not matched to a gene: 8. The DNA for the CDR3 is TGTGCCAGCAGGCTAACAGGGGGCTCTTATGAAAAACTGTTTTTT. Protein sequence: CASRLTGGSYEKLFF.

The V and J genes are TRBV6-6 and TRBJ2-1; tentative D call: TRBD1 (7 bases). V was trimmed by 5 bases and J by 2 bases, leaving 16 bases between them. This CDR3 is built from 16 residues. Looked up from germline, CDR1 is MNHNY and CDR2 is SVGAGI (reference sequence). CDR3 residues: CASSQGEVGPYNEQFF. CDR3 in DNA: TGTGCCAGCAGTCAGGGGGAGGTTGGCCCCTACAATGAGCAGTTCTTC.

The chain's CDR3 is CAISLQGSEQYF. In DNA form, the CDR3 reads TGTGCCATCAGTTTACAGGGTAGCGAGCAGTACTTC. The genes are TRBV10-3 and TRBJ2-7, with D possibly being TRBD1 (6 bases). Trimming shortened V by 5 bases and J by 6 bases, and 11 bases separated the two germline ends. Per the germline V gene, CDR1 is ENHRY and CDR2 is SYGVKD. CDR3 length equals 12 residues.

The CDR3 bases are TGTGCCAGCAGCGGGTACTACGAGCAGTACTTC. Residues: CASSGYYEQYF. This rearrangement joins TRBV7-8 to TRBJ2-7, with D unresolved. From germline, CDR1 is SGHVS and CDR2 FQNEAQ. CDR3 length: 11 amino acids. With 5 bases removed from V and 3 bases from J, the gap between germline ends came to 5 bases. Supplemented by reference TRBV7-8 and TRBJ2-7, the full variable domain reads GAGVSQSPRYKVAKRGQDVALRCDPISGHVSLFWYQQALGQGPEFLTYFQNEAQLDKSGLPSDRFFAERPEGSVSTLKIQRTQQEDSAVYLCASSGYYEQYFGPGTRLTVT.

The gene calls are TRBV11-2 and TRBJ1-2, with D perhaps matching TRBD1 (5 bases). Trimming left V 3 bases short and J 3 bases short, with 14 bases between. The germline gives CDR1 SGHAT, CDR2 FQNNGV. This CDR3 is 15 amino acids long. The CDR3 sequence is CASSLSGTDDYGYTF. The CDR3 bases are TGTGCCAGCAGCTTGTCCGGGACGGATGACTATGGCTACACCTTC. The whole variable domain, filled in from reference TRBV11-2 and TRBJ1-2, reads EAGVAQSPRYKIIEKRQSVAFWCNPISGHATLYWYQQILGQGPKLLIQFQNNGVVDDSQLPKDRFSAERLKGVDSTLKIQPAKLEDSAVYLCASSLSGTDDYGYTFGSGTRLTVV.

The V and J genes are TRBV4-1 and TRBJ2-7; the match to TRBD2 covers 13 bases. Germline trimming cut 1 base from V and 1 base from J; bases unmatched to any gene: 4. There are 17 residues in the CDR3. Germline V gene sequence: CDR1 MGHRA, CDR2 YSYEKL. The CDR3 sequence is CASSQGTSGSISYEQYF. The CDR3 DNA reads TGCGCCAGCAGCCAAGGGACTAGCGGGAGTATATCCTACGAGCAGTACTTC.

The chain is built from TRBV5-8 and TRBJ1-6; possibly TRBD1 for D (6 bases). The CDR3 is made up of 13 amino acids. Trimming shortened V by 2 bases and J by 10 bases, and 10 bases separated the two germline ends. Germline V gene data show CDR1 as SGHTS and CDR2 as YDEGEE. CDR3 amino acids: CASSFMGGSPLHF. In nucleotides, the CDR3 is TGTGCCAGCAGCTTTATGGGGGGCTCACCCCTCCACTTT.

This clone was observed a single time. CDR3 DNA: TGCGCCAGCAGCTTGATCGGGAGGGCACCAGATACGCAGTATTTT. Residues: CASSLIGRAPDTQYF. The genes are TRBV5-1 and TRBJ2-3, with TRBD2 matching 8 bases. The CDR3 covers 15 residues. V shed 1 base and J 4 bases; nucleotides not matched to a gene: 5. Per the germline V gene, CDR1 is SGHRS and CDR2 is YFSETQ.

The rearrangement links TRBV6-1 to TRBJ2-1; D gene unclear. Trimming removed 2 bases from V and 10 bases from J, with 12 bases in between. The germline gives CDR1 MNHNS, CDR2 SASEGT. The CDR3 totals 13 residues. CDR3 region: CASSEFEVGEQFF. CDR3 DNA sequence: TGTGCCAGCAGTGAATTTGAGGTTGGGGAGCAGTTCTTC.